The TCR beta chain under discussion was sequenced for a study of cytomegalovirus exposure and HLA in healthy donors. General study findings and limits: The authors enumerated 150 to 200 TCR beta chains as linked to cytomegalovirus.

With respect to this clone: Its target is unknown.

Profiling relied on immunoSEQ multiplex PCR, and the TCRdb table lists in-frame clones only, not all of them. The table lists 100,000 to 150,000 clones, more than 70% of them singletons, with roughly 5% in the top ten. This CDR3 region has 15 residues. V was cut by 1 base and J by 2 bases, with 9 bases left in between. Germline V gene data show CDR1 as KGHSH and CDR2 as LQKENI. The sequencing sample was made of PBMCs. The rearrangement uses TRBV18 and TRBJ1-3; no firm D call. The sequence came from a man between 18 and 29 years old in good health and CMV-seronegative. In DNA, the CDR3 is TGTGCCAGCTCACCACTCCGGGATCCTGGAAACACCATATATTTT. It encodes CASSPLRDPGNTIYF.